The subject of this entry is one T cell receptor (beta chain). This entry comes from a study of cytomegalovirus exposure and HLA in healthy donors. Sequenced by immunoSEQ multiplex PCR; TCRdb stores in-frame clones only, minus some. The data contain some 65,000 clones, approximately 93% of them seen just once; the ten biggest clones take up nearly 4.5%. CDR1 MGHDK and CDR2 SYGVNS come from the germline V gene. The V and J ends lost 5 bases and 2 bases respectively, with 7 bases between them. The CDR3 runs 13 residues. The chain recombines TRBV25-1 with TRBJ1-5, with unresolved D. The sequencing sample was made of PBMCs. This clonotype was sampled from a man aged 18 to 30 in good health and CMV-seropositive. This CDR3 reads CASSNSGNQPQHF. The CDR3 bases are TGTGCCAGCAGTAACTCCGGCAATCAGCCCCAGCATTTT.